The present T cell receptor (beta chain) was sequenced within a study of T cell repertoires in cytomegalovirus infection. Overall study findings and caveats: Individuals carrying CMV plus the relevant HLA were identified by cumulative frequency of public TCR beta families.

Trimming took 6 bases from V and 2 from J, leaving 10 bases between them. CDR3 length: 13 amino acids. The germline V gene encodes CDR1 DFQATT and CDR2 SNEGSKA (reference sequence). For this clonotype: The antigen is undetermined.

MiXCR, run by TCRdb on the reads, gives a single entry per CDR3 protein. The data contain approximately 120,000 distinct CDR3 sequences, around 28% of them singletons. V usage is TRBV20-1 and J usage is TRBJ1-4; D is unresolved. The sample in question was CD8+ T cells from cultured PBMCs, obtained from culture after CMV antigen stimulation. This receptor was taken from a human donor in good health (CMV status not recorded). Some clones in this sample may be carry-over from other donors' samples. CDR3 sequence reads: CSAPLGTNEKLFF. The CDR3, as DNA: TGCAGTGCACCCCTGGGGACTAATGAAAAACTGTTTTTT.